One and the same sample provided the 25 T cell receptor beta chains below, sequenced in a study of cytomegalovirus exposure and HLA in healthy donors (dated 2017 in TCRdb). The library was generated by the immunoSEQ multiplex PCR assay. For the multiplex PCR, a mixture combining 60 forward primers for TCR Vbeta segments and 13 reverse primers for TCR Jbeta segments was used. TCRdb re-hosts the immuneACCESS table, in-frame sequences only. Its copies lack some clones; in the studies checked, an unresolved V gene accounts for under half of them, and the cause for the rest is not known. In this sample the table shows under 200,000 clones, about 63% of which occur a single time. The ten largest clonotypes hold approximately 2.8% of the sample. The sample comprised PBMCs. The receptors were sampled from a woman in her thirties or forties in good health and CMV-seropositive.

The chain recombines TRBV6-1 with TRBJ2-5; the D gene is possibly TRBD1 (5 bases). The ends were cut back, 3 bases at V and 1 base at J, with 6 bases in the middle. The germline CDR1 and CDR2 sequences are MNHNS and SASEGT. This CDR3 contains 13 residues. In DNA form, the CDR3 reads TGTGCCAGCAGTGACAGGGCCCAAGAGACCCAGTACTTC. Protein: CASSDRAQETQYF.

Comments on this clone: The same CDR3 is also encoded by other DNA sequences in this sample. The chain uses TRBV9 and TRBJ2-1; tentatively, D is TRBD2 (5 bases). Trimming shortened V by 4 bases and J by 0 bases, and 11 bases separated the two germline ends. The CDR3 is 15 residues long. Germline V gives CDR1 SGDLS, CDR2 YYNGEE. CDR3 nucleotide sequence: TGTGCCAGCAGCCCCTCGAGCGGCTCCTACAATGAGCAGTTCTTC. It is translated as CASSPSSGSYNEQFF.

The CDR3 loop reads CAAGGPLPSSTDTQYF. DNA of the CDR3: TGTGCCGCCGGAGGCCCGTTACCTTCTAGCACAGATACGCAGTATTTT. This rearrangement joins TRBV2 to TRBJ2-3; D perhaps matches TRBD2 (5 bases). The germline V gene encodes CDR1 SNHLY and CDR2 FYNNEI. This CDR3 spans 16 amino acids. The ends were cut back, 11 bases at V and 0 bases at J, with 21 bases in the middle.

This chain connects TRBV5-1 to TRBJ1-4, with 8 bases identical to TRBD1. Germline V gives CDR1 SGHRS, CDR2 YFSETQ. V was pared by 4 bases and J by 6 bases, with 8 bases of the junction left unmatched. CDR3 length: 15 amino acids. CDR3: CASSQGQGGDEKLFF. Written as DNA, the CDR3 is TGCGCCAGCAGCCAAGGACAGGGTGGGGATGAAAAACTGTTTTTT.

The chain links TRBV7-2 to TRBJ2-1, with 10 bases identical to TRBD1. Germline assignment: CDR1 SGHTA and CDR2 FQGNSA. Trimming took 2 bases from V and 5 from J; bases not matched to a gene: 6. This CDR3 is built from 16 residues. CDR3: CASSLLVGQGDNEQFF. The CDR3 coding sequence is TGTGCCAGCAGCTTACTTGTAGGACAGGGGGACAATGAGCAGTTCTTC.

The CDR3 coding sequence is TGTGCCAGCAGTTTATTTAGGGGAACCATATGGCCCCAGCATTTT. As protein: CASSLFRGTIWPQHF. This chain joins TRBV28 and TRBJ1-5, with D maybe TRBD1 (5 bases). V lost 1 base, J lost 9 bases, and 16 bases lay in between. This CDR3 has 15 residues. Germline CDR1 MDHEN, CDR2 SYDVKM.

This chain joins TRBV5-4 and TRBJ2-2, with 8 nucleotides matching TRBD2. V shed 4 bases and J 2 bases; nucleotides not matched to a gene: 10. The CDR3 runs to 17 residues. Germline values: CDR1 SGHNT, CDR2 YYREEE (reference sequence). The CDR3 here is CASSPRSGGRNTGELFF. The CDR3 bases are TGTGCCAGCAGCCCGAGGAGCGGGGGAAGAAACACCGGGGAGCTGTTTTTT.

This clone was recorded a few times. V usage is TRBV19 and J usage is TRBJ2-3; a possible D gene is TRBD2 (5 bases). Germline CDR1 and CDR2: LNHDA and SQIVND (reference sequence). The CDR3 is made up of 17 amino acids. Trimming pared 5 bases from V and 0 bases from J, leaving 18 bases between. The CDR3 DNA reads as TGTGCCAGTAGTGATCCCAGTCGCGGGTTTAGCACAGATACGCAGTATTTT. This encodes CASSDPSRGFSTDTQYF.

V gene TRBV6-1 combines with J gene TRBJ1-2, with 7 nucleotides matching TRBD1. The V segment lost 2 bases and the J segment 5 bases; nucleotides outside the gene matches: 5. Germline loops: CDR1 MNHNS, CDR2 SASEGT. This CDR3 is 14 amino acids long. The CDR3 region has the DNA TGTGCCAGCAGTGAATCATACAGGGGATATGGCTACACCTTC. This gives the protein CASSESYRGYGYTF.

The chain recombines TRBV6-5 with TRBJ2-7; D possibly corresponds to TRBD2 (6 bases). Per germline, CDR1 MNHEY and CDR2 SVGAGI. Trimming pared 6 bases from V and 2 bases from J, leaving 17 bases between. CDR3 length: 15 amino acids. This CDR3 reads CASSLYSGPAYEQYF. CDR3 in DNA: TGTGCCAGCAGCCTATATAGCGGTCCAGCCTACGAGCAGTACTTC.

V usage is TRBV6-5 and J usage is TRBJ2-3; 7 nucleotides line up with TRBD2. The junction had 0 bases not matched to a gene; V was cut back by 2 bases and J by 1 base. The CDR3 runs 14 residues. The germline CDR1 and CDR2 sequences are MNHEY and SVGAGI. CDR3 nucleotide sequence: TGTGCCAGCAGTTACGGGAGGGGCACAGATACGCAGTATTTT. It yields the protein CASSYGRGTDTQYF.

Turning to this clone: At one end, the junction sequence differs from germline, possibly due to a read error. The chain couples TRBV7-2 to TRBJ1-5; tentatively, D is TRBD1 (5 bases). Per germline, CDR1 SGHTA and CDR2 FQGNSA. The CDR3 runs to 15 residues. Written as DNA, the CDR3 is TGTGCCAGCAGCCCCGGGGCGGGAGAGGGTCAGCCCCAGAATTTT. It is translated as CASSPGAGEGQPQNF.

This chain uses TRBV29-1 with TRBJ2-3; 8 bases are a match to TRBD2. The germline V gene encodes CDR1 SQVTM and CDR2 ANQGSEA. The CDR3 has 14 amino acids. Trimming removed 4 bases from V and 1 base from J; junction bases left unmatched: 4. CDR3 in amino acids: CSVGAGGRTDTQYF. As DNA, the CDR3 is TGCAGCGTTGGGGCGGGGGGACGCACAGATACGCAGTATTTT.

This clone was counted between two and nine times. The chain employs TRBV7-9 and TRBJ2-7; 7 nucleotides agree with TRBD1. After removal of 5 bases from V and 2 bases from J, the junction contained 9 bases not matched to a gene. The CDR3 runs 15 residues. Germline CDR1 and CDR2: SEHNR and FQNEAQ (reference sequence). The DNA for the CDR3 is TGTGCCAGCAGCCCCCTAGGGGACAGAACCTACGAGCAGTACTTC. Its protein product is CASSPLGDRTYEQYF.

CDR3 nucleotide sequence: TGTGCCAGCAGCACAGACAGGACTAATGAAAAACTGTTTTTT. Its translation: CASSTDRTNEKLFF. The V and J genes are TRBV7-2 and TRBJ1-4; TRBD1 is a possible D gene (6 bases). Trimming cost V 5 bases and J 2 bases, with 9 bases left between them. The germline V gene encodes CDR1 SGHTA and CDR2 FQGNSA. This CDR3 contains 14 residues. The variable domain in full, with the rest retrieved from reference TRBV7-2 and TRBJ1-4, is GAGVSQSPSNKVTEKGKDVELRCDPISGHTALYWYRQSLGQGLEFLIYFQGNSAPDKSGLPSDRFSAERTGGSVSTLTIQRTQQEDSAVYLCASSTDRTNEKLFFGSGTQLSVL.

The rearrangement uses TRBV4-3 and TRBJ1-4; 10 nucleotides match TRBD1. J gave up 6 bases and V 4 bases, and 11 bases lay outside the gene matches. This CDR3 is 17 amino acids long. CDR1 is LGHNA, CDR2 YSLEER, per germline. The CDR3 DNA follows: TGCGCCAGCAGCCGCCAACTGACAGGGGGCGCCTATGAAAAACTGTTTTTT. Translation: CASSRQLTGGAYEKLFF.

This clone appeared a few times. The CDR3 is CASSLVGDRADEQYF. CDR3 DNA: TGTGCCAGCAGCTTAGTAGGGGACAGGGCGGACGAGCAGTACTTC. The chain uses TRBV7-2 and TRBJ2-7; 9 positions agree with TRBD1. The CDR3 covers 15 residues. Germline assignment: CDR1 SGHTA and CDR2 FQGNSA. The trim removed 1 base at V and 5 bases at J, leaving 6 bases unmatched.

This chain links TRBV19 with TRBJ2-3, with a tentative D call TRBD1 (6 bases). The CDR3 covers 16 residues. V lost 5 bases and J lost 2, with 17 bases in between. Germline-derived CDR1 and CDR2 are LNHDA and SQIVND (reference sequence). The CDR3, as DNA: TGTGCCAGTAGTCTCCTGGGGGACATAAACACAGATACGCAGTATTTT. Translation gives CASSLLGDINTDTQYF.

J is TRBJ2-7 and V is TRBV21-1; TRBD1 reflects the table's D call only, with no check against the DNA. TRBV21-1 is designated a pseudogene. CDR3 length equals 15 residues. CDR3 region: CASSTNQGATYEQYF. The CDR3 bases are TGTGCCAGCAGCACGAACCAGGGGGCGACCTACGAGCAGTACTTC.

The CDR3 loop is CASSGGIGNNEQFF. CDR3 bases: TGTGCCAGCAGCGGCGGGATCGGTAACAATGAGCAGTTCTTC. The chain carries TRBV7-2 and TRBJ2-1; perhaps TRBD2 as D (6 bases). The ends were cut back, 5 bases at V and 5 bases at J, with 13 bases in the middle. CDR3 length: 14 amino acids. CDR1 and CDR2 from the germline V gene are SGHTA and FQGNSA.

This clone has just one count. The rearrangement joins TRBV14 to TRBJ1-1, with 11 bases aligning to TRBD1. The CDR3 loop spans 18 amino acids. Germline lookup yields CDR1 SGHDN and CDR2 FVKESK. V trimming: 8 bases; J trimming: 3 bases; junction bases outside the gene matches: 17. The CDR3 DNA sequence: TGTGCCAGCCGAGGACAGGGGGCCGCGACACTCTGGGACACTGAAGCTTTCTTT. It translates to CASRGQGAATLWDTEAFF.

The V call is TRBV7-9, the J call TRBJ1-1, with 9 bases identical to TRBD1. J lost 6 bases, V lost 5 bases, and 13 bases had no gene match. The V gene's germline CDR1 is SEHNR and CDR2 FQNEAQ (reference sequence). The CDR3 has 16 amino acids. In DNA, the CDR3 is TGTGCCAGCAGCGACCCCACCGGGACAGGGTCGGCTGAAGCTTTCTTT. Translating it yields CASSDPTGTGSAEAFF.

This clone came up once. The chain employs TRBV11-2 and TRBJ1-4; the D is unclear. Germline V gene sequence: CDR1 SGHAT, CDR2 FQNNGV. The CDR3 consists of 15 residues. With 0 bases removed from V and 5 bases from J, the gap between germline ends came to 10 bases. DNA for the CDR3: TGTGCCAGCAGCTTAGACACGGGTCGAAATGAAAAACTGTTTTTT. Translated: CASSLDTGRNEKLFF.

This clone was counted only a few times. The V and J genes are TRBV7-2 and TRBJ2-7; TRBD2 agrees at 9 bases. Germline V lookup: CDR1 SGHTA, CDR2 FQGNSA. Unmatched junction bases numbered 5, after V lost 4 bases and J lost 4 bases. The CDR3 extends over 14 amino acids. The DNA for the CDR3 is TGTGCCAGCAGCTCGGTAGCGGGAGCGTACGAGCAGTACTTC. Amino acids: CASSSVAGAYEQYF.

The chain joins TRBV5-5 to TRBJ2-3; 7 nucleotides agree with TRBD2. The CDR3 length is 16 residues. CDR1 is SGHKS, CDR2 YYEKEE, per germline (reference sequence). Losses at the gene ends were 3 bases for V and 6 bases for J; bases not matched to a gene: 13. In DNA, the CDR3 is TGTGCCAGCAGCTGGGGCTCGGCTAGCGGACGGGATACGCAGTATTTT. Translating gives CASSWGSASGRDTQYF.